This T cell receptor beta chain was profiled in a study of siplizumab effects on memory and regulatory T cells (dated by TCRdb to the late 2010s). Background on the whole study: The effect of the anti-CD2 antibody siplizumab on alloreactive T-cell subsets was examined in allogeneic mixed lymphocyte reactions constructed from human PBMCs.

About this clone itself: Its target antigen remains unknown. No much larger clone is present one base from it, and per-base qualities are unavailable.

General findings and caveats noted by the study authors: Whether proliferating Tregs from siplizumab cultures were suppressive was not functionally confirmed. Compared with memory T cells, unstimulated naive T cells appeared more diverse, and naive cells seemed to make a substantial contribution to the alloresponse. Because sequences at frequencies below about 10^-5 were poorly captured, only a minor fraction of alloreactive clones could be mapped back to unstimulated subsets. Among mappable alloreactive CD4+ clones, an average Treg-derived fraction of almost 70% was observed with siplizumab, compared with roughly 25% in control reactions. A naive or memory phenotype could not be assigned to roughly 80-95% of proliferating CD4+ or CD8+ clones. The cumulative frequency of alloreactive sequences traceable to unstimulated CD4+ memory T cells was significantly reduced by siplizumab.

Library generation was performed with the immunoSEQ multiplex PCR assay. Roughly 10^5 TCR templates per sample were assayed on the deep sequencing platform. Genomic DNA extracted from sorted T cells was used for TCRbeta CDR3 sequencing. The study's processing was this. The R programming language was used for the clonal analysis of the TCRbeta CDR3 data. Unstimulated samples were compared with post-reaction CFSE-low samples to define alloreactive CD4+ and CD8+ clones. Regulatory or non-regulatory origin was assigned to alloreactive CD4+ clones by matching of sequences to sorted unstimulated Treg and non-Treg repertoires. TCRdb carries this immuneACCESS record with in-frame sequences only. Its versions omit some clonotypes, under half of them owing to an unresolved V gene in the studies checked, with the rest unexplained. Clone size and the V and J calls come from that table; the DNA yielded D and trimming. In all, the sample holds under 130,000 clones, and approximately 94% of those were seen once. Jointly, the top ten make up about 0.32% of the sample.

TCRbeta CDR3 sequencing was performed on sorted unstimulated T cells and on proliferating T cells recovered from mixed lymphocyte reactions. Fresh whole blood from ten HLA-typed healthy donors served as the source for isolating PBMCs. The TCR sequence derives from a human donor in good health. The sequencing sample was made of CD4+ T cells sorted from blood.

In nucleotide form, the sequence is TGTGCCAGTAGGCCTCGGGACAGGGGGAACACTGAAGCTTTCTTT. Translated, this gives CASRPRDRGNTEAFF. This receptor chain uses TRBV19 and TRBJ1-1; TRBD1 lines up with 10 middle nucleotides. Taken from the germline V gene (reference sequence), the CDR1 and CDR2 loops are LNHDA and SQIVND. The CDR3, cysteine through phenylalanine, is 15 amino acids long. Only the CDR3 DNA stays, 45 bases, in frame from base 1. For this chain, trimming is 6 bases at the V end and 1 base at the J end, and the number of junction bases without a gene match is 5.